Listed below are T cell receptor beta chains from one sample, sequenced in a study of blood T cells in healthy people across ages. TCRdb recomputed calls from the 5' RACE reads with MiXCR, one row per CDR3 protein. The sample holds under 1,000,000 distinct CDR3 sequences, around 36% seen once. Source material: blood. The origin of the receptors is a man younger than 35 in good health. Both conserved end residues are part of each CDR3.

j_gene: TRBJ2-7
v_gene: TRBV30
CDR3aa: CAWSRRDRERKYF

j_gene: TRBJ1-1
v_gene: TRBV7-6
CDR3aa: CASSSPGTDNTEAFF

j_gene: TRBJ2-4
v_gene: TRBV20-1
CDR3aa: CSAEVEWNIQYF

j_gene: TRBJ2-7
v_gene: TRBV12-3/TRBV12-4
CDR3aa: CASTPGTPSNEQYF

j_gene: TRBJ2-1
v_gene: TRBV27
CDR3aa: CASSLWVASYNEQFF

j_gene: TRBJ2-1
v_gene: TRBV20-1
CDR3aa: CSGRGENNEQFF

j_gene: TRBJ2-3
v_gene: TRBV9
CDR3aa: CASSEYATGGDTQYF

j_gene: TRBJ2-2
v_gene: TRBV18
CDR3aa: CASAGTSGGLNTGELFF

j_gene: NA
v_gene: TRBV20-1
CDR3aa: CSAQSGGAYNEQYF

j_gene: TRBJ2-3
v_gene: TRBV2
CDR3aa: CASLRRGGASNTQYF

j_gene: TRBJ2-1
v_gene: TRBV4-2
CDR3aa: CASSPLSTSGGASDEQFF

j_gene: TRBJ1-5
v_gene: TRBV14
CDR3aa: CASSQGGNQPQHF

j_gene: TRBJ2-2
v_gene: TRBV20-1
CDR3aa: CSASTGTPNTGELFF

j_gene: TRBJ2-2
v_gene: TRBV5-1
CDR3aa: CASSLDGASGELFF

j_gene: TRBJ2-1
v_gene: TRBV7-6
CDR3aa: CASSPGPQLGQFF

j_gene: NA
v_gene: TRBV7-3
CDR3aa: CASSPRIGRGGIQYF

j_gene: TRBJ1-5
v_gene: TRBV20-1
CDR3aa: CSATIGSSSNQPQHF

j_gene: TRBJ1-3
v_gene: TRBV2
CDR3aa: CASNRDWNTTYF

j_gene: TRBJ2-5
v_gene: TRBV7-9
CDR3aa: CASSFISGGETQYF

j_gene: TRBJ1-1
v_gene: TRBV7-8
CDR3aa: CASSIRQAPLNTEAFF

j_gene: TRBJ1-2
v_gene: TRBV29-1
CDR3aa: CSVEGRGGTPYGYTF

j_gene: TRBJ2-2
v_gene: TRBV6-1
CDR3aa: CASMGGGTGELFF

j_gene: TRBJ2-7
v_gene: TRBV10-3
CDR3aa: CAITRGASSYEQYF

j_gene: TRBJ2-5
v_gene: TRBV15
CDR3aa: CATSSPNRKTQYF

j_gene: TRBJ1-1
v_gene: TRBV4-1
CDR3aa: CASSQVVANTEAFF

j_gene: TRBJ2-3
v_gene: TRBV7-8
CDR3aa: CASSLDPPLAGADTQYF

j_gene: TRBJ2-3
v_gene: TRBV27
CDR3aa: CASTVSGGAGDTQYF

j_gene: NA
v_gene: TRBV4-3
CDR3aa: CASSQDWAPYEQYF

j_gene: TRBJ1-4
v_gene: TRBV12-3/TRBV12-4
CDR3aa: CASSLALGQGSEKLFF

j_gene: TRBJ2-1
v_gene: TRBV4-3
CDR3aa: CASSQDRRGGAYNEQFF

j_gene: TRBJ2-4
v_gene: TRBV6-5
CDR3aa: CASSTRTGNNIQYF

j_gene: NA
v_gene: TRBV12-3/TRBV12-4
CDR3aa: CASRPNVGSYNEQYF

j_gene: TRBJ1-2
v_gene: TRBV7-9
CDR3aa: CASTPMGGFRLETNYGYTF

j_gene: TRBJ2-7
v_gene: TRBV20-1
CDR3aa: CSAGGGLSTSYEQYF

j_gene: TRBJ2-5
v_gene: TRBV20-1
CDR3aa: CSALRREETQYF

j_gene: TRBJ1-6
v_gene: TRBV7-9
CDR3aa: CASSSPGLRNSPLHF

j_gene: TRBJ2-5
v_gene: TRBV7-2
CDR3aa: CASTLSGGEQETQYF

j_gene: TRBJ2-7
v_gene: TRBV10-3
CDR3aa: CAISDRDRGPRYEQYF

j_gene: TRBJ2-7
v_gene: TRBV3-1
CDR3aa: CASSQAGSPAKYEQYF

j_gene: TRBJ2-3
v_gene: TRBV29-1
CDR3aa: CSGGTGDITDTQYF

j_gene: TRBJ1-4
v_gene: TRBV14
CDR3aa: CASSQVWGTVEKLFF

j_gene: TRBJ2-2
v_gene: TRBV14
CDR3aa: CASSQAPGDPGELFF

j_gene: TRBJ2-5
v_gene: TRBV7-8
CDR3aa: CASSLVVAGDLEQETQYF

j_gene: TRBJ2-7
v_gene: TRBV15
CDR3aa: CATSRDGGPYEQYF

j_gene: TRBJ2-1
v_gene: TRBV7-9
CDR3aa: CASSWTSGGNEQFF

j_gene: TRBJ2-5
v_gene: TRBV6-5
CDR3aa: CASSYGVLPSGGTQYF

j_gene: TRBJ1-2
v_gene: TRBV7-2
CDR3aa: CASSLRGTGLSGYTF

j_gene: TRBJ2-5
v_gene: TRBV6-5
CDR3aa: CASTVGTSGAKETQYF